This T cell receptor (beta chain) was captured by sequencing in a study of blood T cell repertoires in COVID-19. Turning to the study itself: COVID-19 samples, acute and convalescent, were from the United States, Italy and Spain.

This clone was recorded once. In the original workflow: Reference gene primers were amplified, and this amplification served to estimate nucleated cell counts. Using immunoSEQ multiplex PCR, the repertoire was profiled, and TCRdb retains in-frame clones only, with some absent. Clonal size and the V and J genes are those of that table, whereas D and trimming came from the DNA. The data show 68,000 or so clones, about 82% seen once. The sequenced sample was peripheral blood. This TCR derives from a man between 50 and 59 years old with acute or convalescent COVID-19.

This chain's CDR3 is CASSSQTGDRGYTF. CDR3 in DNA: TGTGCCAGCAGCTCCCAGACAGGGGATAGGGGCTACACCTTC. The chain uses TRBV7-9 and TRBJ1-2; 8 bases align to TRBD1. The CDR3 is 14 amino acids. Trimming cost V 4 bases and J 8 bases; bases outside gene matches: 9. The germline gives CDR1 SEHNR, CDR2 FQNEAQ (reference sequence).